These 30 T cell receptor beta chains came from one sample sequenced in a study of blood T cell repertoires in COVID-19. Repertoires were generated with immunoSEQ multiplex PCR, while TCRdb's copy carries only in-frame clones and drops some. The sample lists 250,000 or so clones; 88% were seen once. The source material was PBMCs or T cells enriched from blood (not recorded which). These receptors were taken from a middle-aged woman with acute COVID-19.

The chain employs TRBV7-9 and TRBJ1-1; D uncertain. The length of the CDR3 is 11 residues. Trimming removed 5 bases from V and 7 bases from J, with 8 bases in between. CDR1 and CDR2 (germline): SEHNR, FQNEAQ (reference sequence). As DNA, the CDR3 is TGTGCCAGCAGCACCTACGATGAAGCTTTCTTT. This codes for CASSTYDEAFF.

The gene calls are TRBV7-9 and TRBJ1-1; D might be TRBD1 (6 bases). V was trimmed by 3 bases and J by 3 bases, leaving 11 bases between them. CDR3 length: 14 residues. From germline, CDR1 is SEHNR and CDR2 FQNEAQ (reference sequence). Here the CDR3 DNA reads TGTGCCAGCAGCTTTGACAGGTGGGACACTGAAGCTTTCTTT. It specifies CASSFDRWDTEAFF.

This rearrangement joins TRBV3-1 (or the pseudogene TRBV3-2) to TRBJ1-1; 10 nucleotides match TRBD1. Germline V lookup: CDR1 LGHDT, CDR2 YNNKEL (reference sequence). The CDR3 runs to 15 residues. V gave up 8 bases and J gave up 5 bases; unmatched junction bases: 11. CDR3 sequence: CASGRTGGLGTEAFF. CDR3 sequence (DNA): TGTGCCAGCGGACGGACAGGGGGATTGGGAACTGAAGCTTTCTTT.

The J gene is TRBJ2-5, the V gene TRBV9; 9 nucleotides match TRBD2. The CDR3 totals 16 residues. Germline CDR1 and CDR2: SGDLS and YYNGEE. The V segment lost 2 bases and the J segment 5 bases; nucleotides outside the gene matches: 10. CDR3 protein: CASSVYSGSGEETQYF. The CDR3 bases are TGTGCCAGCAGCGTGTATAGCGGGAGCGGGGAGGAGACCCAGTACTTC.

The rearrangement uses TRBV5-1 and TRBJ2-5; 7 positions agree with TRBD2. The CDR3 length is 14 residues. V lost 7 bases to trimming and J lost 5 bases; unmatched junction nucleotides: 11. Germline CDR1 is SGHRS and CDR2 is YFSETQ. The CDR3 loop reads CASGIGGVRETQYF. The CDR3 DNA reads TGCGCCAGCGGAATTGGGGGGGTACGGGAGACCCAGTACTTC.

A single count supports this clone. The V and J genes are TRBV5-1 and TRBJ1-1; weak D call: TRBD1 (6 bases). The ends were cut back, 4 bases at V and 1 base at J, with 14 bases in the middle. This CDR3 comprises 15 residues. Germline CDR1 and CDR2: SGHRS and YFSETQ. The CDR3 region is CASSLRTDRNTEAFF. The CDR3 DNA reads TGCGCCAGCAGCCTAAGGACAGATCGGAACACTGAAGCTTTCTTT. Full variable domain (outside the CDR3, taken from reference TRBV5-1 and TRBJ1-1): KAGVTQTPRYLIKTRGQQVTLSCSPISGHRSVSWYQQTPGQGLQFLFEYFSETQRNKGNFPGRFSGRQFSNSRSEMNVSTLELGDSALYLCASSLRTDRNTEAFFGQGTRLTVV.

This clone has only a few counts. The chain uses TRBV5-1 and TRBJ2-7, with D tentatively TRBD2 (5 bases). The germline V gene has CDR1 SGHRS and CDR2 YFSETQ. This CDR3 has 13 residues. V was cut by 2 bases and J by 2 bases, with 8 bases left in between. Here the CDR3 reads CASSFGETYEQYF. As DNA, the CDR3 is TGCGCCAGCAGCTTCGGGGAAACCTACGAGCAGTACTTC.

V gene TRBV2 combines with J gene TRBJ1-2; D uncertain. V lost 5 bases and J lost 2, with 9 bases in between. This CDR3 spans 13 amino acids. The V gene's germline CDR1 is SNHLY and CDR2 FYNNEI. The DNA for the CDR3 is TGTGCCAGCAGTACGACGGGGAACTATGGCTACACCTTC. Translating gives CASSTTGNYGYTF.

The chain links TRBV19 to TRBJ1-5; the D gene is possibly TRBD1 (6 bases). The CDR3 has 17 amino acids. The V gene's germline CDR1 is LNHDA and CDR2 SQIVND (reference sequence). V lost 5 bases, J lost 0 bases, and 17 bases lay in between. CDR3 loop: CASSWLPQGYSNQPQHF. The DNA for the CDR3 is TGTGCCAGTAGTTGGTTGCCACAGGGATATAGCAATCAGCCCCAGCATTTT.

This chain uses TRBV7-2 with TRBJ2-6; weak D call: TRBD1 (6 bases). The CDR3 has 16 residues. V was trimmed by 7 bases and J by 3 bases, leaving 16 bases between them. Germline V gives CDR1 SGHTA, CDR2 FQGNSA. CDR3 sequence reads: CASKTGGAYGANVLTF. CDR3 sequence (DNA): TGTGCCAGCAAGACTGGGGGCGCGTATGGGGCCAACGTCCTGACTTTC.

This clone occurred a few times. This chain connects TRBV10-3 to TRBJ1-2; D gene unclear. The V end lost 4 bases, the J end lost 1 base, and 7 bases lay between the germline ends. The V gene's germline CDR1 is ENHRY and CDR2 SYGVKD. The CDR3 length is 13 residues. The CDR3, as DNA: TGTGCCATCAGTGGAGTCGATAACTATGGCTACACCTTC. Translating it yields CAISGVDNYGYTF.

The rearrangement links TRBV7-2 to TRBJ2-3; 11 bases are shared with TRBD2. With 6 bases clipped from V and 3 bases from J, the junction kept 5 bases outside the gene matches. The CDR3 length is 15 residues. The V gene's germline CDR1 is SGHTA and CDR2 FQGNSA. In DNA, the CDR3 is TGTGCCAGCAGGCTAGCGGGGGGCGGGACAGATACGCAGTATTTT. The encoded protein is CASRLAGGGTDTQYF.

In nucleotides, the CDR3 is TGTGCCAGCAGCCAACTCGGTTTCCAAGAGACCCAGTACTTC. Translation: CASSQLGFQETQYF. The J gene is TRBJ2-5, the V gene TRBV14, with unresolved D. Germline V CDR1 and CDR2: SGHDN, FVKESK. With 2 bases removed from V and 1 base from J, the gap between germline ends came to 8 bases. This CDR3 contains 14 residues. The variable domain in full, completed from reference TRBV14 and TRBJ2-5, reads EAGVTQFPSHSVIEKGQTVTLRCDPISGHDNLYWYRRVMGKEIKFLLHFVKESKQDESGMPNNRFLAERTGGTYSTLKVQPAELEDSGVYFCASSQLGFQETQYFGPGTRLLVL.

The V call is TRBV30, the J call TRBJ1-3; D gene ambiguous. V was shortened by 2 bases and J by 3 bases, with 2 bases between the two germline ends. Germline V gives CDR1 GTSNPN, CDR2 SVGIG (reference sequence). The CDR3 totals 11 residues. The CDR3 is CAWSRGNTIYF. In nucleotides, the CDR3 is TGTGCCTGGAGTCGTGGAAACACCATATATTTT.

The rearrangement uses TRBV9 and TRBJ1-4, with TRBD1 as a possible D gene (5 bases). The ends were cut back, 0 bases at V and 7 bases at J, with 16 bases in the middle. This CDR3 comprises 16 residues. CDR1 and CDR2 (germline): SGDLS, YYNGEE. Here the CDR3 reads CASSVVGSGGGEKLFF. CDR3 nucleotide sequence: TGTGCCAGCAGCGTAGTCGGTTCGGGCGGGGGTGAAAAACTGTTTTTT.

The chain employs TRBV2 and TRBJ2-2; D gene uncertain. The germline V gene encodes CDR1 SNHLY and CDR2 FYNNEI. Trimming cost V 0 bases and J 4 bases, with 6 bases left between them. The length of the CDR3 is 14 residues. In nucleotides, the CDR3 is TGTGCCAGCAGTGAAGCCTTGAGCACCGGGGAGCTGTTTTTT. It encodes CASSEALSTGELFF. Drawing the rest from reference TRBV2 and TRBJ2-2, the complete variable domain is EPEVTQTPSHQVTQMGQEVILRCVPISNHLYFYWYRQILGQKVEFLVSFYNNEISEKSEIFDDQFSVERPDGSNFTLKIRSTKLEDSAMYFCASSEALSTGELFFGEGSRLTVL.

The chain carries TRBV5-1 and TRBJ1-6; D perhaps matches TRBD1 (5 bases). From germline, CDR1 is SGHRS and CDR2 YFSETQ. The germline V and J ends were trimmed by 4 bases and 6 bases, with 17 bases remaining between them. This CDR3 comprises 16 residues. CDR3 in DNA: TGCGCCAGCAGCCCGCAGGGTTACCCAGTTAATTCACCCCTCCACTTT. Protein: CASSPQGYPVNSPLHF.

CDR3 loop: CASRKTGTNYGYTF. The DNA of the CDR3 is TGTGCCAGCAGGAAAACAGGCACCAACTATGGCTACACCTTC. The rearrangement joins TRBV27 to TRBJ1-2, with D possibly TRBD1 on 5 matching bases. The germline V and J ends were trimmed by 6 bases and 2 bases, with 13 bases remaining between them. This CDR3 is 14 amino acids long. Germline assignment: CDR1 MNHEY and CDR2 SMNVEV (reference sequence).

The gene calls are TRBV11-2 and TRBJ2-3; 10 bases are shared with TRBD2. V shed 2 bases, J shed 2 bases, and the junction held 4 bases outside the gene matches. Germline assignment: CDR1 SGHAT and CDR2 FQNNGV. The length of the CDR3 is 16 residues. This chain's CDR3 is CASSLLTSGSTDTQYF. The CDR3 nucleotides read TGTGCCAGCAGCTTATTGACTAGCGGGTCCACAGATACGCAGTATTTT.

This clone occurred once. This rearrangement joins TRBV5-4 to TRBJ2-2, with 7 bases fitting TRBD1. The CDR3 covers 16 residues. With 1 base clipped from V and 1 base from J, the junction kept 4 bases outside the gene matches. From germline, CDR1 is SGHNT and CDR2 YYREEE (reference sequence). Here the CDR3 DNA reads TGTGCCAGCAGCTTGTCGGGACAGAAGAACACCGGGGAGCTGTTTTTT. Protein: CASSLSGQKNTGELFF.

The rearrangement uses TRBV18 and TRBJ2-2; no firm D call. V was shortened by 3 bases and J by 3 bases, with 11 bases between the two germline ends. The germline V gene encodes CDR1 KGHSH and CDR2 LQKENI. The CDR3 runs 15 residues. CDR3 region: CASSPEERHTGELFF. In DNA, the CDR3 is TGTGCCAGCTCACCTGAGGAAAGGCACACCGGGGAGCTGTTTTTT. Full variable domain (outside the CDR3, taken from reference TRBV18 and TRBJ2-2): NAGVMQNPRHLVRRRGQEARLRCSPMKGHSHVYWYRQLPEEGLKFMVYLQKENIIDESGMPKERFSAEFPKEGPSILRIQQVVRGDSAAYFCASSPEERHTGELFFGEGSRLTVL.

The rearrangement joins TRBV27 to TRBJ2-3; 9 bases map to TRBD2. Trimming at V came to 0 bases and at J to 2 bases, leaving 3 bases not matched to a gene. The CDR3 extends over 16 amino acids. Germline V gene data show CDR1 as MNHEY and CDR2 as SMNVEV (reference sequence). The DNA for the CDR3 is TGTGCCAGCAGTTTATCGGGCGGGGGGGCCACAGATACGCAGTATTTT. This sequence encodes CASSLSGGGATDTQYF.

The chain employs TRBV19 and TRBJ1-5; TRBD1 matches at 7 bases. Trimming cost V 6 bases and J 7 bases; bases outside gene matches: 9. This CDR3 spans 14 amino acids. Germline V gives CDR1 LNHDA, CDR2 SQIVND (reference sequence). CDR3 DNA sequence: TGTGCCAGTAGCTCTACAGGGGCGAACCAGCCCCAGCATTTT. Residues: CASSSTGANQPQHF.

The J gene is TRBJ2-1, the V gene TRBV11-3; D remains unclear. This CDR3 has 14 residues. V lost 3 bases to trimming and J lost 2 bases, with 8 bases between them. Germline V CDR1 and CDR2: SGHNT, YENEEA. Here the CDR3 reads CASSLAVTYNEQFF. The CDR3 nucleotides are TGTGCCAGCAGCTTGGCAGTCACCTACAATGAGCAGTTCTTC.

In its sample, this clone was seen once. J is TRBJ1-2 and V is TRBV5-4; 7 nucleotides align to TRBD1. V shed 4 bases, J shed 4 bases, and the junction held 7 bases outside the gene matches. The CDR3 length is 14 residues. Germline V gives CDR1 SGHNT, CDR2 YYREEE (reference sequence). Written as DNA, the CDR3 is TGTGCCAGCAGCCCAGGGGGAAGCGTCTATGGCTACACCTTC. Amino acid sequence: CASSPGGSVYGYTF.

This chain joins TRBV10-3 and TRBJ1-3, with TRBD1 as a possible D gene (6 bases). V was cut by 2 bases and J by 0 bases, with 11 bases left in between. There are 16 residues in the CDR3. Germline loops: CDR1 ENHRY, CDR2 SYGVKD. Written as DNA, the CDR3 is TGTGCCATCAGTGAGAGGCCAGGGGACTCTGGAAACACCATATATTTT. As protein: CAISERPGDSGNTIYF.

This chain uses TRBV9 with TRBJ2-3, with TRBD2 matching over 8 bases. V was clipped by 1 base and J by 2 bases; unmatched bases: 3. The germline V gene encodes CDR1 SGDLS and CDR2 YYNGEE. The CDR3 covers 15 residues. The CDR3 sequence is CASSVRGGNTDTQYF. CDR3 DNA: TGTGCCAGCAGCGTACGGGGGGGAAACACAGATACGCAGTATTTT. Using reference TRBV9 and TRBJ2-3 for the parts outside the CDR3, the full variable domain is DSGVTQTPKHLITATGQRVTLRCSPRSGDLSVYWYQQSLDQGLQFLIQYYNGEERAKGNILERFSAQQFPDLHSELNLSSLELGDSALYFCASSVRGGNTDTQYFGPGTRLTVL.

The chain employs TRBV20-1 and TRBJ2-1; D is undetermined. CDR3 length: 11 residues. Trimming took 5 bases from V and 3 from J, leaving 5 bases between them. Germline loops: CDR1 DFQATT, CDR2 SNEGSKA (reference sequence). Written as DNA, the CDR3 is TGCAGTGCTCCCCGCTACAATGAGCAGTTCTTC. Translation gives CSAPRYNEQFF.

Note on this clone: Other DNA variants within this sample encode the same CDR3. This sequence joins TRBV6-5 and TRBJ1-2; the match to TRBD1 covers 12 bases. Germline values: CDR1 MNHEY, CDR2 SVGAGI. CDR3 length equals 14 residues. J lost 3 bases, V lost 6 bases, and 2 bases had no gene match. CDR3 in amino acids: CASRGTGGDYGYTF. Written as DNA, the CDR3 is TGTGCCAGCAGGGGGACAGGGGGCGACTATGGCTACACCTTC.

The chain uses TRBV5-1 and TRBJ2-7; the D gene is possibly TRBD1 (6 bases). Trimming took off 5 bases at V and 2 bases at J, with 11 bases between the two ends. CDR1 SGHRS and CDR2 YFSETQ come from the germline V gene. This CDR3 spans 13 amino acids. The CDR3 DNA reads TGCGCCAGCAGACTGGGGACAACCTACGAGCAGTACTTC. This translates into CASRLGTTYEQYF.